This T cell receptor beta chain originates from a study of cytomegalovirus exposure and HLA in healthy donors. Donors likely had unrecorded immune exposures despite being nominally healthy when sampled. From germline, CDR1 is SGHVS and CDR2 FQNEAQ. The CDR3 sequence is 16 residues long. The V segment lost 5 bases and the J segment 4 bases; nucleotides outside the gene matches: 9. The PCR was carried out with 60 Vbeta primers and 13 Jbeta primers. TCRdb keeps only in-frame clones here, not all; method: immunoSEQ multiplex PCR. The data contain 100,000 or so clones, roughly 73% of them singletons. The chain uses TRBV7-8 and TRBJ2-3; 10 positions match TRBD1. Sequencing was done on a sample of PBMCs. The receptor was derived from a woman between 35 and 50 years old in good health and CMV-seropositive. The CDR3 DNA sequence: TGTGCCAGCAGCCCAACGACAGGGGGCGGCCCAGATACGCAGTATTTT. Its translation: CASSPTTGGGPDTQYF.